The T cell receptor (beta chain) described here comes from a study of glioma-infiltrating T cells (dated by TCRdb to 2016 to 2018). Regarding the study in general: The study sequenced TCR alpha- and beta-chain repertoires from glioma tissue, from non-neoplastic brain tissue and from matched peripheral blood mononuclear cells. To measure how far tissue and blood T-cell populations diverged, each tissue-infiltrating repertoire was compared against the peripheral blood repertoire of the same patient. The paired cohort comprised three low-grade glioma patients, 8 or 9 primary glioblastoma patients and three non-glioma patients contributing non-neoplastic brain tissue.

V loses 0 bases of germline sequence and J loses 5 bases, and the interval between the two ends is 11 bases. From its cysteine to its phenylalanine, the CDR3 spans 15 amino acids. Of the read, only the CDR3 DNA is kept; its 45 bases are in frame from base 1. Looking up the germline V gene yields CDR1 MGHRA and CDR2 YSYEKL. This clonotype was observed a handful of times. Its target antigen remains unknown. No base quality values were provided; no much bigger clone lies one nucleotide off. The iRepertoire nested amplicon-rescue multiplex PCR (arm-PCR) platform was used to amplify TCR alpha and beta CDR3 regions from RNA. One-step reverse transcription and amplification used about 90-400 ng of tissue mRNA or PBMC total RNA as input. Following bead purification, Illumina adapters were added by a secondary multiplex PCR, and libraries between 200 and 400 bp were gel-purified. Demultiplexing relied on internal 6-nucleotide barcodes carried by the libraries. Libraries were sequenced on an Illumina MiSeq with 2x220 or 2x250 nucleotide paired-end reads. The original methods were these. Paired reads were merged using FLASH 1.2.11 and aligned with BWA-MEM to the GRCh37 human genome, and TRA and TRB reads were then extracted. An IMGT-derived reference of cassette sequences and CDR3 motifs, with pseudogenes included, was used for V and J assignment. Reads were translated in three frames, and productive CDR3s were defined as those with a C...FGXG motif and no stop codons. A clonotype was defined as a unique combination of a V-J cassette pair and a CDR3 amino acid sequence. Filtering of reads was based on Hamming distance, with the threshold set by the sequence error rate of each sample in mapped regions. The public reads were quality trimmed at Q25 with fastp and then assembled into clones with MiXCR by TCRdb, keeping productive beta chains. Rows matching on CDR3 protein sequence are summarized as one entry with the most common DNA and genes. These V and J calls rely on TCRdb rather than the paper's analysis. The sample contains 100,000 to 150,000 distinct CDR3 sequences, approximately 26% of them found a single time. Clones ranked in the top ten supply 27% of the sample.

Beyond this particular receptor, the publication reports: Group comparisons rested on small numbers: three non-neoplastic, three low-grade glioma and 7 or 8 glioblastoma patients. Tissue and blood shared very few CDR3 sequences, a result attributed to high CDR3 diversity and limited sampling. VJ-independent divergence between tissue and blood was lower than expected in non-neoplastic patients but higher than expected in all gliomas, particularly low-grade gliomas.

Sequenced: glioma tissue, nonneoplastic brain tissue, or PBMCs (not recorded which). This receptor was obtained from a human donor with low-grade glioma or glioblastoma, undergoing nonglioma brain surgery, or in good health (not recorded which). The chain couples TRBV4-1 to TRBJ1-5; the D segment cannot be called with confidence. Read as DNA, the sequence is TGCGCCAGCAGCCAAGATGGAGTCGCGGATCAGCCCCAGCATTTT. Its coded protein is CASSQDGVADQPQHF.